Listed below are T cell receptor beta chains from one sample, sequenced in a study of graft-versus-host responses after intestinal transplantation. TCRdb keeps only in-frame clones here, not all; method: immunoSEQ multiplex PCR. This table holds roughly 40,000 clones, 80% to 95% found once. The input for sequencing was PBMCs, taken almost 750 days after intestinal transplantation. The receptors originated from a human patient who received an intestinal transplant, so some T cells may come from the graft donor. The CDR3 runs from the conserved cysteine through the conserved F or W. D genes are given only for firm matches. Clone size is shown for a subset of rows, as once, few, many or a class of expanded clone.

TRBV6-1,TRBJ1-1,NA,once,CASSERSGDSSEAFF,TGTGCCAGCAGTGAAAGATCGGGGGATTCGAGTGAAGCTTTCTTT
TRBV4-1,TRBJ2-4,NA,NA,CASSHPGLLNIRYF,TGCGCCAGCAGCCACCCCGGGCTTTTAAACATTCGGTACTTC
TRBV2,TRBJ2-7,TRBD2,NA,CASLLGGVDYEQYF,TGTGCCAGCCTACTTGGGGGGGTGGACTACGAGCAGTACTTC
TRBV7-9,TRBJ2-2,TRBD2,NA,CASSFPGLRNTGELFF,TGTGCCAGCAGCTTCCCGGGACTAAGAAACACCGGGGAGCTGTTTTTT
TRBV6-4,TRBJ1-4,NA,NA,CASSSGTLNEKLFF,TGTGCCAGCAGTTCCGGGACACTGAATGAAAAACTGTTTTTT
TRBV7-3,TRBJ2-1,TRBD2,NA,CASSPRGGLAGALRDDEQFF,TGTGCCAGCAGCCCACGCGGGGGACTAGCGGGGGCCCTACGGGACGATGAGCAGTTCTTC
TRBV7-6,TRBJ2-3,NA,NA,CVSSNSEVYTRTDTQYF,TGTGTCAGCAGCAATTCCGAGGTTTACACCCGCACAGATACGCAGTATTTT
TRBV9,TRBJ2-7,NA,once,CASSPPPPWDYEQYF,TGTGCCAGCAGCCCCCCCCCTCCGTGGGACTACGAGCAGTACTTC
TRBV11-2,TRBJ2-1,NA,NA,CASRVHGGEQFF,TGTGCCAGCAGAGTTCACGGGGGTGAGCAGTTCTTC
TRBV7-2,TRBJ1-2,TRBD1,NA,CASSLGQGRYGYTF,TGTGCCAGCAGCTTAGGACAGGGCCGCTATGGCTACACCTTC
TRBV21-1,TRBJ2-1,NA,NA,CASSKNPSSYNEQFF,TGTGCCAGCAGCAAGAACCCCAGCTCCTACAATGAGCAGTTCTTC
TRBV6-6,TRBJ2-5,TRBD1,NA,CASSYWDRGLEETQYF,TGTGCCAGCAGTTACTGGGACAGGGGTCTAGAAGAGACCCAGTACTTC
TRBV4-1,TRBJ1-5,NA,NA,CASSQDSGAQPQHF,TGCGCCAGCAGCCAAGATTCCGGGGCTCAGCCCCAGCATTTT
TRBV28,TRBJ1-5,NA,NA,CASTKGLSNQPQHF,TGTGCCAGCACGAAGGGGCTTAGCAATCAGCCCCAGCATTTT